The 10 T cell receptor beta chains below come from one sample, sequenced in a study of cytomegalovirus exposure and HLA in healthy donors (dated 2017 in TCRdb). The library was built by means of the immunoSEQ multiplex PCR assay. For the multiplex PCR, a mixture combining 60 forward primers for TCR Vbeta segments and 13 reverse primers for TCR Jbeta segments was used. TCRdb retrieved this table from immuneACCESS and kept in-frame rearrangements only. Not all clones are present; in checked studies, unresolved V genes account for under half, and no reason is known for the remainder. The table for this sample lists some 140,000 clones; 70% to 80% of them were counted only once. The ten top clones hold roughly 7.1% of the sample. Sequenced: PBMCs. These receptors came from a man in his thirties or forties in good health and CMV-seropositive.

The V and J genes are TRBV5-1 and TRBJ1-6, with a tentative D call TRBD1 (6 bases). There are 16 residues in the CDR3. Trimming removed 3 bases from V and 0 bases from J, with 10 bases in between. Germline V gene data show CDR1 as SGHRS and CDR2 as YFSETQ. The CDR3 nucleotides are TGCGCCAGCAGCTCCGACAGGAGCTCCTATAATTCACCCCTCCACTTT. Encoded protein: CASSSDRSSYNSPLHF.

The chain recombines TRBV5-1 with TRBJ2-3, with 13 bases identical to TRBD2. V lost 4 bases to trimming and J lost 3 bases; unmatched junction nucleotides: 5. The length of the CDR3 is 16 residues. The germline gives CDR1 SGHRS, CDR2 YFSETQ. The CDR3 DNA sequence: TGCGCCAGCAGCCTCGGGACTAGCGGGGTGACAGATACGCAGTATTTT. Translated, it gives CASSLGTSGVTDTQYF. Variable domain in full (rest from reference TRBV5-1 and TRBJ2-3): KAGVTQTPRYLIKTRGQQVTLSCSPISGHRSVSWYQQTPGQGLQFLFEYFSETQRNKGNFPGRFSGRQFSNSRSEMNVSTLELGDSALYLCASSLGTSGVTDTQYFGPGTRLTVL.

This chain connects TRBV15 to TRBJ1-4, with D uncertain. V was clipped by 7 bases and J by 2 bases, with 8 bases between them. This CDR3 comprises 13 residues. The germline V gene has CDR1 LNHNV and CDR2 YYDKDF (reference sequence). Here the CDR3 reads CATKRHTNEKLFF. CDR3 bases: TGTGCCACCAAAAGACATACTAATGAAAAACTGTTTTTT.

This chain uses TRBV4-2 with TRBJ2-5; 8 bases line up with TRBD2. This CDR3 region has 15 residues. CDR1 LGHNA and CDR2 YNFKEQ come from the germline V gene. The V and J ends lost 3 bases and 2 bases, in that order; junction bases with no gene match: 5. The DNA for the CDR3 is TGTGCCAGCAGCCACATTGCGGGGGGACAAGAGACCCAGTACTTC. It encodes CASSHIAGGQETQYF.

The rearrangement links TRBV9 to TRBJ2-7; maybe TRBD1 (5 bases). Germline CDR1 SGDLS, CDR2 YYNGEE. CDR3 length equals 14 residues. Trimming removed 0 bases at V and 4 bases at J, with 11 bases between. As DNA, the CDR3 is TGTGCCAGCAGCGTAGGAGTGGGGCAGTACGAGCAGTACTTC. Amino acid sequence: CASSVGVGQYEQYF.

The J gene is TRBJ2-5, the V gene TRBV29-1, with 10 bases fitting TRBD2. The CDR3 contains 14 residues. Trimming cost V 7 bases and J 4 bases; bases outside gene matches: 9. The V gene's germline CDR1 is SQVTM and CDR2 ANQGSEA. The CDR3 loop is CSDTSGAGGETQYF. CDR3 nucleotides: TGCAGCGACACTAGCGGGGCTGGGGGAGAGACCCAGTACTTC.

CDR3 coding DNA: TGTGCCAGCAGCTTTCAAGGGGGCGCGGACCACTATGGCTACACCTTC. Translated, it gives CASSFQGGADHYGYTF. The gene calls are TRBV7-9 and TRBJ1-2; 7 bases agree with TRBD1. The germline gives CDR1 SEHNR, CDR2 FQNEAQ (reference sequence). The CDR3 is 16 residues long. After removal of 3 bases from V and 3 bases from J, the junction contained 10 bases not matched to a gene.

The genes are TRBV4-3 and TRBJ2-5; 10 bases line up with TRBD2. CDR1 is LGHNA, CDR2 YSLEER, per germline. V lost 4 bases, J lost 5 bases, and 7 bases stayed unmatched. This CDR3 spans 15 amino acids. CDR3 bases: TGCGCCAGCAGCCCGAAGCGGGGGGGCCGGGAGACCCAGTACTTC. Translating it yields CASSPKRGGRETQYF.

This chain connects TRBV30 to TRBJ2-5; no clear D gene. The J call is doubtful: the DNA matches TRBJ2-7 better. Germline CDR1 is GTSNPN and CDR2 is SVGIG (reference sequence). The CDR3 loop spans 14 amino acids. Written as DNA, the CDR3 is TGTGCCTGTTTCACCGCCGAGAGCTCCTACGAGCAGTACTTC. Translating gives CACFTAESSYEQYF.

The chain carries TRBV4-3 and TRBJ2-7; D is possibly TRBD1 (6 bases). The germline V and J ends were trimmed by 3 bases and 1 base, with 13 bases remaining between them. This CDR3 is built from 15 residues. In germline, CDR1 is LGHNA, CDR2 YSLEER. CDR3 sequence: CASSQKQGTSYEQYF. As DNA, the CDR3 is TGCGCCAGCAGCCAGAAACAGGGAACTTCCTACGAGCAGTACTTC.